The sequence of this T cell receptor (beta chain) was determined in a study of T cell clonality in common variable immunodeficiency. Study findings and constraints: Shared TCRbeta clones were fewer between CVID subjects than controls.

Profiled with immunoSEQ multiplex PCR; TCRdb holds only in-frame clones, not every one. The table lists about 52,000 clones, with no singletons. The V gene's germline CDR1 is DFQATT and CDR2 SNEGSKA (reference sequence). Trimming left V 6 bases short and J 7 bases short, with 12 bases between. The CDR3 has 11 residues. This clone has at least ten counts. Antigen specificity is unknown. The read ends 3 residues before the CDR3 terminus; that terminus is restored from the germline J gene. The chain is built from TRBV20-1 and TRBJ1-2; D not certain. The sequenced sample consisted of peripheral blood mononuclear cells. This TCR came from a person aged 18 to 70 in good health. The DNA read from the CDR3 is TGCAGTGCAGAAGGAAGGGTTGGC. It is translated as CSAEGRVG. The full CDR3 is CSAEGRVGYTF.